Listed below are T cell receptor beta chains from one sample, sequenced in a study of T cells in Graves' hyperthyroidism and ophthalmopathy. MiXCR, run by TCRdb on the multiplex PCR reads, gives a single entry per CDR3 protein. Of about 520,000 distinct CDR3 sequences detected, around a quarter appear once; the ten largest clones hold roughly 12%. Sample: blood. The receptor set was obtained from a woman aged 25 to 39 with Graves' ophthalmopathy. Both conserved end residues are part of each CDR3. A D gene is named only where the DNA matches it firmly. Expanded clones are given a class, and other clones once, few, many or no size at all.

many,TRBV2,TRBD1,TRBJ2-5,CASTWTGLVSQYF,TGTGCCAGCACGTGGACAGGGCTCGTGAGCCAGTACTTC
many,TRBV7-8,NA,TRBJ1-5,CASSSDRLNNQPQHF,TGTGCCAGCAGTTCCGACCGGTTGAACAATCAGCCCCAGCATTTT
many,TRBV15,NA,TRBJ1-2,CATSRSEVASYGYTF,TGTGCCACCAGCAGATCAGAGGTCGCCTCCTATGGCTACACCTTC
NA,TRBV5-1,TRBD2,TRBJ2-7,CASSPRASGNSYEQYF,TGCGCCAGCAGCCCTCGGGCTAGCGGGAACTCCTACGAGCAGTACTTC
NA,TRBV12-3/TRBV12-4,NA,TRBJ1-2,CASSNTGISGYTF,TGTGCCAGCAGCAATACAGGGATATCAGGCTACACCTTC
many,TRBV7-8,TRBD2,TRBJ2-5,CASSLGSGSGETQYF,TGTGCCAGCAGCTTAGGTAGCGGGAGTGGAGAGACCCAGTACTTC
many,TRBV19,TRBD2,TRBJ2-5,CASSIRLAGAETQYF,TGTGCCAGTAGTATTAGACTAGCGGGGGCAGAGACCCAGTACTTC
many,TRBV7-2,TRBD1,TRBJ2-2,CASSLLRGLDTGELFF,TGTGCCAGCAGCTTATTAAGGGGGCTCGACACCGGGGAGCTGTTTTTT
once,TRBV12-3/TRBV12-4,TRBD1,TRBJ1-2,CASSLKGQGTGGYTF,TGTGCCAGCAGCCTAAAGGGACAGGGGACGGGTGGCTACACCTTC
many,TRBV3-1,NA,TRBJ1-2,CASSQLATGYGYTF,TGTGCCAGCAGCCAACTCGCGACAGGCTATGGCTACACCTTC
many,TRBV6-5,TRBD1,TRBJ2-7,CASSYSTGGKEQYF,TGTGCCAGCAGTTACTCGACAGGGGGCAAGGAGCAGTACTTC
many,TRBV6-2/TRBV6-3,NA,TRBJ2-2,CASSYSIRAGLIRHTGELFF,TGTGCCAGCAGTTACTCGATTAGGGCAGGTTTAATCAGGCACACCGGGGAGCTGTTTTTT
many,TRBV27,NA,TRBJ2-7,CASSFVVSSYEQYF,TGTGCCAGCAGTTTTGTGGTTAGCTCCTACGAGCAGTACTTC
few,TRBV11-1,TRBD1,TRBJ1-2,CASSLGGRDSPNYGYTF,TGTGCCAGCAGCTTAGGAGGGCGGGACAGCCCTAACTATGGCTACACCTTC
few,TRBV5-1,TRBD1,TRBJ1-1,CASSLTGAAFF,TGCGCCAGCAGCTTGACAGGGGCGGCTTTCTTT
many,TRBV27,TRBD1,TRBJ2-7,CASRPLEATGVSDF,TGTGCCAGCAGGCCACTGGAGGCGACAGGGGTTAGCGACTTC
many,TRBV2,TRBD1,TRBJ1-2,CASSERQGGRCGYTF,TGTGCCAGCAGTGAAAGACAGGGGGGTCGGTGTGGCTACACCTTC
many,TRBV4-3,NA,TRBJ1-5,CASSPTPLTGENQPQHF,TGCGCCAGCAGCCCCACTCCCCTGACGGGCGAGAATCAGCCCCAGCATTTT
few,TRBV12-3/TRBV12-4,NA,TRBJ2-5,CASTEGGETQYF,TGTGCCAGCACCGAGGGAGGAGAGACCCAGTACTTC
few,TRBV5-6,TRBD1,TRBJ1-2,CASSHTTGGKGNYGYTF,TGTGCCAGCAGTCATACGACAGGGGGAAAAGGGAACTATGGCTACACCTTC
few,TRBV19,TRBD1,TRBJ1-1,CACQDRELIEAFF,TGTGCCTGCCAAGACAGGGAATTGATTGAAGCTTTCTTT